The rows below give T cell receptor beta chains drawn from one sample of a study of blood T cell repertoires in COVID-19. Only in-frame clones appear in the TCRdb table, and some are missing; sequencing was by immunoSEQ multiplex PCR. The table includes about 220,000 clones, 85% detected once. The sample consisted of peripheral blood. The source of these receptors is a woman aged 70-85 years with COVID-19, enrolled during active disease. Both conserved end residues are part of each CDR3. The order of the fields is V gene, D gene, clone size, J gene, CDR3 DNA, CDR3 protein. D genes are given only for firm matches. Clone size is not always given. Where it is, it says once, few, many or a class for expanded clones.

TRBV29-1	TRBD1	-	TRBJ1-2	TGCAGCGTCAGACAGGGTCCTAACTATGGCTACACCTTC	CSVRQGPNYGYTF
TRBV7-7	-	-	TRBJ2-2	TGTGCTAGCAGCTTAGGGTCAGGAACCGGGGAGCTGTTTTTT	CASSLGSGTGELFF
TRBV19	-	-	TRBJ1-1	TGTGCCAGTAGTATAGGCGGGGGGGGTGACACTGAAGCTTTCTTT	CASSIGGGGDTEAFF
TRBV4-2	-	-	TRBJ2-7	TGTGCCAGCAGCCAGGAGGACAGTTCTACCTACGAGCAGTACTTC	CASSQEDSSTYEQYF
TRBV6-5	TRBD2	-	TRBJ2-1	TGTGCCAGCAGCATCCTGAGCGGGGGGGCCGGTGAGCAGTTCTTC	CASSILSGGAGEQFF
TRBV3-1/TRBV3-2	-	-	TRBJ2-7	TGTGCCAGCAGCCAAGGTAACTTCTACGAGCAGTACTTC	CASSQGNFYEQYF
TRBV7-9	TRBD2	-	TRBJ2-5	TGTGCCAGCTCCGTAGCGGGAGGCTCTCAAGAGACCCAGTACTTC	CASSVAGGSQETQYF
TRBV29-1	-	-	TRBJ1-3	TGCAGCGTTGAAGTGAGGCAGATCGTCTCTGGAAACACCATATATTTT	CSVEVRQIVSGNTIYF
TRBV12-3/TRBV12-4	-	-	TRBJ1-5	TGTGCCAGCCGGGGTAGCAATCAGCCCCAGCATTTT	CASRGSNQPQHF
TRBV18	-	-	TRBJ2-5	TGTGCCAGCTCACCACCGGTCGGGGGGCGCGGGGAGACCCAGTACTTC	CASSPPVGGRGETQYF
TRBV7-8	-	-	TRBJ1-5	TGTGCCAGCAGCTTTGCCGATCTAAATCAGCCCCAGCATTTT	CASSFADLNQPQHF
TRBV19	TRBD1	few	TRBJ2-1	TGTGCCAGTAATACCCTAACCGGGACAGGGTGGGACAATGAGCAGTTCTTC	CASNTLTGTGWDNEQFF
TRBV7-2	-	once	TRBJ1-3	TGTGCCAGCAGCTTAGGGGCGCAGGGAAACACCATATATTTT	CASSLGAQGNTIYF
TRBV14	-	-	TRBJ1-3	TGTGCCAGCAGCCAGTCCCGGACAGCTGGAAACACCATATATTTT	CASSQSRTAGNTIYF
TRBV3-1/TRBV3-2	-	-	TRBJ2-1	TGTGCCAGCAGCCGAACTTCTAGCTCCTACAATGAGCAGTTCTTC	CASSRTSSSYNEQFF
TRBV18	TRBD1	-	TRBJ2-7	TGTGCCAGCTCACCACTCGGGACAGGCTCCTACGAGCAGTACTTC	CASSPLGTGSYEQYF
TRBV6-5	-	-	TRBJ2-2	TGTGCCAGTTCACAGGGATTATCGTTGGCCGGGGAGCTGTTTTTT	CASSQGLSLAGELFF